One and the same sample provided the 6 T cell receptor beta chains below, sequenced in a study of blood T cell repertoires in COVID-19. The assay was immunoSEQ multiplex PCR, and TCRdb's table has in-frame clones only and misses some. The table shows fewer than 250,000 clones, with roughly four fifths occurring only once. Sequencing input: peripheral blood. The receptors derive from a woman between 35 and 50 years old with acute or convalescent COVID-19.

V and J are TRBV21-1 and TRBJ1-2. TRBV21-1 is listed as a pseudogene. This CDR3 has 16 residues. CDR3 loop: CASSKAREGTAYGYTF. CDR3 coding DNA: TGTGCCAGCAGCAAAGCGCGGGAAGGGACTGCCTATGGCTACACCTTC.

The chain uses TRBV5-1 and TRBJ1-4; TRBD1 matches 8 bases. CDR3 length: 15 amino acids. The V gene end was trimmed by 5 bases and the J gene end by 0 bases; junction bases not matched to a gene: 3. The germline gives CDR1 SGHRS, CDR2 YFSETQ. The DNA of the CDR3 is TGCGCCAGCAGTAACAGGGGGGCAACTAATGAAAAACTGTTTTTT. Translating gives CASSNRGATNEKLFF.

This chain connects TRBV6-5 to TRBJ2-7; 10 positions match TRBD1. The junction had 8 bases not matched to a gene; V was cut back by 11 bases and J by 1 base. Germline V gene lookup returns CDR1 MNHEY and CDR2 SVGAGI. This CDR3 has 14 residues. The CDR3 DNA reads TGTGCCGGTAGACGGGACAGGGGTTCCTACGAGCAGTACTTC. Its translation is CAGRRDRGSYEQYF.

The table lists this clone with a few counts. The chain combines TRBV7-2 with TRBJ2-1; unclear D gene. Trimming took off 5 bases at V and 9 bases at J, with 20 bases between the two ends. This CDR3 contains 15 residues. The germline V gene encodes CDR1 SGHTA and CDR2 FQGNSA. The chain's CDR3 is CASSLRREPAAEQFF. In nucleotides, the CDR3 is TGTGCCAGCAGCCTCCGGAGAGAGCCCGCCGCTGAGCAGTTCTTC. Complete variable domain (other parts from reference TRBV7-2 and TRBJ2-1): GAGVSQSPSNKVTEKGKDVELRCDPISGHTALYWYRQSLGQGLEFLIYFQGNSAPDKSGLPSDRFSAERTGGSVSTLTIQRTQQEDSAVYLCASSLRREPAAEQFFGPGTRLTVL.

The chain couples TRBV20-1 to TRBJ2-2; D is uncertain. The CDR3 consists of 11 residues. CDR1 and CDR2 from the germline V gene are DFQATT and SNEGSKA (reference sequence). The ends were cut back, 3 bases at V and 7 bases at J, with 6 bases in the middle. CDR3 coding DNA: TGCAGTGCTAGGCTTAGCGGGGAGCTGTTTTTT. It codes for CSARLSGELFF.

This sequence joins TRBV3-1 (or the pseudogene TRBV3-2) and TRBJ2-3, with a possible D match to TRBD2 (6 bases). Germline values: CDR1 LGHDT, CDR2 YNNKEL (reference sequence). Trimming removed 4 bases from V and 2 bases from J, with 13 bases in between. The CDR3 length is 15 residues. The CDR3, as DNA: TGTGCCAGCAGCCCGGGACTTCGTCTCACAGATACGCAGTATTTT. Translating gives CASSPGLRLTDTQYF.